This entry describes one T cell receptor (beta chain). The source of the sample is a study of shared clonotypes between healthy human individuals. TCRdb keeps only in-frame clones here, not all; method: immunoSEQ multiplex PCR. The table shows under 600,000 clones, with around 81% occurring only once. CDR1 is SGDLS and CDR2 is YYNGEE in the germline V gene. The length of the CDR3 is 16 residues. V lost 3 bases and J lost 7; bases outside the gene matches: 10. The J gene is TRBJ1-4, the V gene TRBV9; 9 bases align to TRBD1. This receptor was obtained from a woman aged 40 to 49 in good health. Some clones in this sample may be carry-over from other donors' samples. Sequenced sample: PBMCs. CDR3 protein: CASSATTGGVGEKLFF. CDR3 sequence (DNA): TGTGCCAGCAGCGCGACCACAGGGGGCGTTGGTGAAAAACTGTTTTTT.